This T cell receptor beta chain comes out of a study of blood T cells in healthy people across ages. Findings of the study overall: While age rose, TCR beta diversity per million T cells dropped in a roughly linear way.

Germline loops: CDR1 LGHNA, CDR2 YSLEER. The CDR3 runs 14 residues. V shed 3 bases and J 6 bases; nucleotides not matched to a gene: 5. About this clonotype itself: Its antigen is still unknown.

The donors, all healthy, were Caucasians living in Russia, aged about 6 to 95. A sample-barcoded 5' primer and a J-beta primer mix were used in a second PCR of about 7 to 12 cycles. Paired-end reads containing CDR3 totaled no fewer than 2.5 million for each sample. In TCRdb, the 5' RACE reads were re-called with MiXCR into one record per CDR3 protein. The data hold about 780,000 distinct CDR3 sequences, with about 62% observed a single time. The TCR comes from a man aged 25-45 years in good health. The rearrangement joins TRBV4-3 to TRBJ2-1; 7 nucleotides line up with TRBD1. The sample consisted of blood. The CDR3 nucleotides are TGCGCCAGCAGCCAGTCGAGGGGGCTCAATGAGCAGTTCTTC. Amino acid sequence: CASSQSRGLNEQFF.